This T cell receptor beta chain was retrieved from a study of T cells in Graves' hyperthyroidism and ophthalmopathy. Whole-study findings and limits: A model using 13 V-J features told ophthalmopathy apart from stable hyperthyroidism.

Amplified TCR beta CDR3 regions derived from RNA transcripts. The study used the HTBI primer set for a first-round RT-PCR of the TCR CDR3. In TCRdb, the multiplex PCR reads were re-called with MiXCR into one record per CDR3 protein. The sample shows 470,000 or so distinct CDR3 sequences, more than 20% of them seen only once. This clonotype has a single count. Its antigen is undetermined. Germline V gene sequence: CDR1 MDHEN, CDR2 SYDVKM. The V gene end was trimmed by 5 bases and the J gene end by 9 bases; junction bases not matched to a gene: 13. This CDR3 is built from 16 residues. The source of this sequence is a man aged 18-30 years with Graves' hyperthyroidism. The sequenced sample was blood. V is TRBV28 and J is TRBJ1-6, with 7 bases matching TRBD1. The CDR3 DNA is TGTGCCAGCAGTCCAGTGGCAAGGACAGGAGTTTCACCCCTCCACTTT. It is translated as CASSPVARTGVSPLHF. Variable domain in full (rest from reference TRBV28 and TRBJ1-6): DVKVTQSSRYLVKRTGEKVFLECVQDMDHENMFWYRQDPGLGLRLIYFSYDVKMKEKGDIPEGYSVSREKKERFSLILESASTNQTSMYLCASSPVARTGVSPLHFGNGTRLTVT.